In its sample, the clone carrying this TCR beta chain was seen many times. Time point meaning: before trial treatment. The data originate from a study of low-dose radiotherapy and immunotherapy resistance in tumors. TRAV- and TRBV-specific primers were used for first-strand cDNA, which covered alpha and beta chains. Both a constant-region primer and a V-primer adapter served to amplify TCRs across roughly 21 PCR cycles. A single record per CDR3 protein comes from TCRdb applying MiXCR to the reads. This table holds about 89,000 distinct CDR3 sequences, 9.4% found once. Germline V CDR1 and CDR2: SGHVS, FNYEAQ. The CDR3 totals 19 residues. V lost 5 bases to trimming and J lost 0 bases; unmatched junction nucleotides: 7.

The material sequenced was PBMCs, taken before treatment. The V and J genes are TRBV7-6 and TRBJ2-1; 16 bases line up with TRBD2. This clonotype was obtained from a male donor with prostate cancer. The CDR3 loop is CASSGGTSGRGGSYNEQFF. CDR3 sequence (DNA): TGTGCCAGCAGCGGAGGGACTAGCGGGAGGGGGGGCTCCTACAATGAGCAGTTCTTC.